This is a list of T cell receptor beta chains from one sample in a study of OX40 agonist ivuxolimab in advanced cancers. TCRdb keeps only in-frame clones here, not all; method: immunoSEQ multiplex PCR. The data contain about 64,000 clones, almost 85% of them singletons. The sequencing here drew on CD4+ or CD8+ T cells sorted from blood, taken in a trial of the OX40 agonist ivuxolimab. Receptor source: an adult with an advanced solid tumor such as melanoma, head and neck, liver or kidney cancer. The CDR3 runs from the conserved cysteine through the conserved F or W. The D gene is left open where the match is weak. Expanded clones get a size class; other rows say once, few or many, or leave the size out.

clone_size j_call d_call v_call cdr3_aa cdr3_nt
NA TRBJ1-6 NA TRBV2 CASSEGPPTDSPLHF TGTGCCAGCAGTGAGGGACCCCCTACGGATTCACCCCTCCACTTT
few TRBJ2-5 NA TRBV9 CASSVVGQLEETQYF TGTGCCAGCAGCGTAGTAGGACAGCTGGAAGAGACCCAGTACTTC
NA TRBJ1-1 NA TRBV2 CASSERYEAFF TGTGCCAGCAGTGAAAGATATGAAGCTTTCTTT
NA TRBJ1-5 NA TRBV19 CASSIGQSNQPQHF TGTGCCAGTAGTATCGGACAGAGCAATCAGCCCCAGCATTTT
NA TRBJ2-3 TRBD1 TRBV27 CASGPLWQGVGDTQYF TGTGCCAGCGGCCCTTTGTGGCAGGGGGTAGGCGATACGCAGTATTTT
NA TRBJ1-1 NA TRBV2 CASSDGILRAFF TGTGCCAGCAGCGACGGGATCTTGCGGGCTTTCTTT
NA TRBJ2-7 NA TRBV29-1 CSVGGHSLTYEQYF TGCAGCGTTGGGGGGCACTCCCTTACCTACGAGCAGTACTTC
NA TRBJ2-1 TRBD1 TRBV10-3 CAIRGQDNEQFF TGTGCCATCAGAGGACAGGACAATGAGCAGTTCTTC
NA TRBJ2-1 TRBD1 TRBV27 CASRRNGQGITSYNEQFF TGTGCCAGCAGGAGAAATGGACAGGGAATAACCTCCTACAATGAGCAGTTCTTC
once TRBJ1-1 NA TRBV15 CATSRDYSSNTEAFF TGTGCCACCAGCAGAGACTACTCGTCAAACACTGAAGCTTTCTTT
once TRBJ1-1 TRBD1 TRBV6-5 CASSPDRAAEAFF TGTGCCAGCAGCCCGGACAGGGCGGCTGAAGCTTTCTTT
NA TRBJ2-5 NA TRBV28 CASSFVVTLRETQYF TGTGCCAGCAGTTTTGTAGTCACCTTGAGAGAGACCCAGTACTTC
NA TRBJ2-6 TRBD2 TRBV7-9 CASSRSGSSGANVLTF TGTGCCAGCAGCCGTAGCGGGAGCTCTGGGGCCAACGTCCTGACTTTC
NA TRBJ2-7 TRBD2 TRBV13 CASKGAGGFHEQYF TGTGCCAGCAAGGGAGCGGGAGGGTTCCACGAGCAGTACTTC
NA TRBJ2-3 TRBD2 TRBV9 CASSLGGVYTDTQYF TGTGCCAGCAGCCTCGGGGGGGTCTACACAGATACGCAGTATTTT
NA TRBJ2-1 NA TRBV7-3 CASSPAGASAVNEQFF TGTGCCAGCAGTCCCGCCGGGGCATCCGCGGTCAATGAGCAGTTCTTC
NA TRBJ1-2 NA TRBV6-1 CASSEEFTWGTIKGYTF TGTGCCAGCAGTGAAGAATTCACATGGGGGACAATAAAAGGCTACACCTTC
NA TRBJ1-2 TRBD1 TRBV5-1 CASSLSRGAYGYTF TGCGCCAGCAGCTTAAGCAGGGGGGCCTATGGCTACACCTTC
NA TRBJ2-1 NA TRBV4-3 CASSLKDTWPYNEQFF TGCGCCAGCAGCCTAAAGGATACCTGGCCCTACAATGAGCAGTTCTTC
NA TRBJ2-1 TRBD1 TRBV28 CASAGGTTIEQFF TGTGCCAGCGCAGGGGGTACTACAATCGAGCAGTTCTTC
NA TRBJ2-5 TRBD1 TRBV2 CASSWDRDRYQETQYF TGTGCCAGCAGTTGGGACAGGGATCGGTACCAAGAGACCCAGTACTTC
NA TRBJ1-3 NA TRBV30 CARTELSGNTIYF TGTGCCAGGACAGAGCTTTCTGGAAACACCATATATTTT
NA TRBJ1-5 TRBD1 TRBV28 CASSLRVWTGLGDRNQPQHF TGTGCCAGCAGTTTACGGGTCTGGACAGGGCTCGGTGATCGCAATCAGCCCCAGCATTTT
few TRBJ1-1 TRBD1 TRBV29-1 CSVADGQANW TGCAGCGTTGCCGATGGACAGGCTAATTGG
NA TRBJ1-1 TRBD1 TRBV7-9 CASSLAAGGWTEAFF TGTGCCAGCAGCTTAGCGGCAGGGGGATGGACTGAAGCTTTCTTT
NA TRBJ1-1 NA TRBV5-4 CASSGDFRDTEAFF TGTGCCAGCAGCGGAGATTTCAGGGACACTGAAGCTTTCTTT
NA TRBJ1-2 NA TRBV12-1 CASSFNRGLGYTF TGTGCCAGCAGCTTTAATAGGGGACTTGGCTACACCTTC
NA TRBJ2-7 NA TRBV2 CASSLTSYEQYF TGTGCCAGCAGCCTGACCTCCTACGAGCAGTACTTC
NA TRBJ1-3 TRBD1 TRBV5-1 CASSLGPGQGNTIYF TGCGCCAGCAGCTTGGGGCCGGGACAGGGTAACACCATATATTTT
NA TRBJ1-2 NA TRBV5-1 CASSSGEGPYGYTF TGCGCCAGCAGCTCCGGCGAGGGTCCCTATGGCTACACCTTC
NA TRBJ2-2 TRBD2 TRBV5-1 CASSLGTSGNTGELFF TGCGCCAGCAGCTTGGGGACTAGCGGTAACACCGGGGAGCTGTTTTTT
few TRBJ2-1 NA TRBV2 CASAPRRSYNEQFF TGTGCCAGCGCCCCCCGTCGGTCCTACAATGAGCAGTTCTTC
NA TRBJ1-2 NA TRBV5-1 CASSLEGGQGYGYTF TGCGCCAGCAGCTTGGAAGGCGGGCAGGGCTATGGCTACACCTTC
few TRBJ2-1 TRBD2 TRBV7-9 CASSRYAGGNNEQFF TGTGCCAGCAGCCGCTACGCGGGGGGGAACAATGAGCAGTTCTTC
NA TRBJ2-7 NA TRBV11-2 CASSLALGKGKEQYF TGTGCCAGCAGCTTAGCCCTGGGTAAGGGGAAGGAGCAGTACTTC
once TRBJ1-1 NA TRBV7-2 CASSPGRTYTEAFF TGTGCCAGCAGCCCTGGGCGGACCTACACTGAAGCTTTCTTT
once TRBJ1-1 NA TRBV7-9 CASSFRQVTKAFF TGTGCCAGCAGCTTCAGGCAGGTGACCAAAGCTTTCTTT
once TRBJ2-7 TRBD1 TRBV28 CASSLPGQGRYEQYF TGTGCCAGCAGTTTACCCGGACAGGGGAGGTACGAGCAGTACTTC
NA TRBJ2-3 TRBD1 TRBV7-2 CASSSRTGGTDTQYF TGTGCCAGCAGTTCCAGGACAGGGGGCACAGATACGCAGTATTTT
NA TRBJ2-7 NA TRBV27 CASSSSYEQYF TGTGCCAGCAGTTCCTCCTACGAGCAGTACTTC
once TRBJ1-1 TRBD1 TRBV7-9 CASSIGQGGDTEAFF TGTGCCAGCAGCATCGGACAGGGAGGGGACACTGAAGCTTTCTTT
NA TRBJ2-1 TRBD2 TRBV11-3 CASSLLAGGFNEQFF TGTGCCAGCAGCTTACTAGCGGGAGGATTCAATGAGCAGTTCTTC
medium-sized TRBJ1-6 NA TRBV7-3 CASSPLNSVGGSSYNSPLHF TGTGCCAGCAGCCCACTTAATAGTGTAGGCGGGAGCTCCTATAATTCACCCCTCCACTTT
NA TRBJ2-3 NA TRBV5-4 CASSSSWSPSTDTQYF TGTGCCAGCAGCTCTAGTTGGAGTCCTAGCACAGATACGCAGTATTTT
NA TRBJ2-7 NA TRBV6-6 CASKGSPSYEQYF TGTGCCAGCAAGGGGAGTCCCTCCTACGAGCAGTACTTC